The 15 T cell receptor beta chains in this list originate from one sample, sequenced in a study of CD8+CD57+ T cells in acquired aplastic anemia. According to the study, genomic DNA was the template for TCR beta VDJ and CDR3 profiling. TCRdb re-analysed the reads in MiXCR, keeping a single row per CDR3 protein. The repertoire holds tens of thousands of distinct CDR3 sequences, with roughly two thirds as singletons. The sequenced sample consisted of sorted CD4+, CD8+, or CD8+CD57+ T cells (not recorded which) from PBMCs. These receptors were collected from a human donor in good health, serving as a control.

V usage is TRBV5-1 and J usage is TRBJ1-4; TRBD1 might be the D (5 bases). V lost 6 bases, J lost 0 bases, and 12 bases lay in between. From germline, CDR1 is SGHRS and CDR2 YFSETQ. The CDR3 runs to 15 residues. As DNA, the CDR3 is TGCGCCAGCACCACAGGACCAGCAACTAATGAAAAACTGTTTTTT. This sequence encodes CASTTGPATNEKLFF.

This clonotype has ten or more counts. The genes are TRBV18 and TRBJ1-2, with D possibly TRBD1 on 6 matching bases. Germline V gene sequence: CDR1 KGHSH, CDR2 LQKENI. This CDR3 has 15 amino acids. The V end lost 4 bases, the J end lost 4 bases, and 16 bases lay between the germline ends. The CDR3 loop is CASSLGTGGGYGYTF. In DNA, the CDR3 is TGTGCCAGCTCACTGGGGACCGGAGGGGGCTATGGCTACACCTTC. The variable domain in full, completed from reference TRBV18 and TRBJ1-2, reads NAGVMQNPRHLVRRRGQEARLRCSPMKGHSHVYWYRQLPEEGLKFMVYLQKENIIDESGMPKERFSAEFPKEGPSILRIQQVVRGDSAAYFCASSLGTGGGYGYTFGSGTRLTVV.

Here the CDR3 DNA reads TGTGCCACCGGAGGGACTAGCAATCAGCCCCAGCATTTT. Translation: CATGGTSNQPQHF. The gene calls are TRBV10-3 and TRBJ1-5, with D possibly being TRBD1 (5 bases). The CDR3 contains 13 residues. Germline V gene sequence: CDR1 ENHRY, CDR2 SYGVKD. V was trimmed by 10 bases and J by 0 bases, leaving 10 bases between them.

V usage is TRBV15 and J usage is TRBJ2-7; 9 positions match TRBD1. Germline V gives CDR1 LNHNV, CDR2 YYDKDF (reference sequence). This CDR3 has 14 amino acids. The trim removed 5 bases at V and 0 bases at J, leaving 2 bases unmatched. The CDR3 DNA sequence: TGTGCCACCAGCCCGGGACAGGGCTCCTACGAGCAGTACTTC. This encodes CATSPGQGSYEQYF.

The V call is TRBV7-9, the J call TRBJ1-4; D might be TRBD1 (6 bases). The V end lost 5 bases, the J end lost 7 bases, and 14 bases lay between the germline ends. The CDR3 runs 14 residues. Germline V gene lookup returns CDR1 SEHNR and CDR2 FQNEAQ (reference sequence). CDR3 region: CASSARGVAEKLFF. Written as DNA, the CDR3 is TGTGCCAGCAGCGCTAGGGGGGTAGCTGAAAAACTGTTTTTT.

The CDR3 region has the DNA TGTGCCATCAGTGAGTCGGGAGGGGAAAACACTGAAGCTTTCTTT. Amino acids: CAISESGGENTEAFF. J is TRBJ1-1 and V is TRBV10-3, with D possibly TRBD1 on 5 matching bases. The CDR3 consists of 15 residues. Trimming removed 0 bases from V and 2 bases from J, with 10 bases in between. Germline lookup yields CDR1 ENHRY and CDR2 SYGVKD.

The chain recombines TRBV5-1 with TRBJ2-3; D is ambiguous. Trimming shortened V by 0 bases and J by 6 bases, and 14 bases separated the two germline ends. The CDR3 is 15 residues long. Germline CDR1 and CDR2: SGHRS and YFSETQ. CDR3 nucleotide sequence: TGCGCCAGCAGCTTGGGCTGGAAGGGTACGGATACGCAGTATTTT. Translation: CASSLGWKGTDTQYF.

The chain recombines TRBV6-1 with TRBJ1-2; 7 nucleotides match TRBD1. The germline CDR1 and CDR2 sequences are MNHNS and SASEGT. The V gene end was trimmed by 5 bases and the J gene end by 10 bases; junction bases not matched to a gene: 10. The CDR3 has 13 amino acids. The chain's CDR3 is CASSTGALLVYTF. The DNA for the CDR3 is TGTGCCAGCAGTACAGGGGCTTTGCTCGTCTACACCTTC.

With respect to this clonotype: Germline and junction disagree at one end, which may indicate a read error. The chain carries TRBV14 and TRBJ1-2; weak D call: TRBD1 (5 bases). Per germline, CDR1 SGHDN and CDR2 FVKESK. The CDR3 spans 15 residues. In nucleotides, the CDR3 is TGTGCCAGCAGCCAAGTATCAGGGTCTAACTATGGCTACATTTTC. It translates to CASSQVSGSNYGYIF.

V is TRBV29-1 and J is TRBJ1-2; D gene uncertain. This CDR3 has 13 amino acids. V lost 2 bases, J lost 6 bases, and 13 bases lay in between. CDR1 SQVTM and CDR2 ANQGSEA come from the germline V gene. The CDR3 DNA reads TGCAGCGTTGAAAGGCCGGGAAGGGATGGCTACACCTTC. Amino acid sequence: CSVERPGRDGYTF.

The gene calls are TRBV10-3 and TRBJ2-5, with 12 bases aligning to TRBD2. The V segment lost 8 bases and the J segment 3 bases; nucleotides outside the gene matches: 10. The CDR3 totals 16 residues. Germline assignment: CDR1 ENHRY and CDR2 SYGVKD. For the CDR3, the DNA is TGTGCCATCCGGGGCGGACTAGCGGGGTTTGAAGAGACCCAGTACTTC. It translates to CAIRGGLAGFEETQYF.

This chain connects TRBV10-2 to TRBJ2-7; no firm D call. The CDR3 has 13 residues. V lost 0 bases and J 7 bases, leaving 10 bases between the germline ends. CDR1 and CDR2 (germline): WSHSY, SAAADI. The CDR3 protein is CASSESTDWEQYF. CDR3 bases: TGCGCCAGCAGTGAGTCAACTGACTGGGAGCAGTACTTC.

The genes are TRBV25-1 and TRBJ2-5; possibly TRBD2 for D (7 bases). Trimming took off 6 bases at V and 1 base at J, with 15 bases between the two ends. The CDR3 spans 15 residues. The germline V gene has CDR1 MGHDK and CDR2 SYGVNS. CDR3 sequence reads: CASRGFGGPQETQYF. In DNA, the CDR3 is TGTGCCAGCAGGGGCTTCGGGGGGCCCCAAGAGACCCAGTACTTC. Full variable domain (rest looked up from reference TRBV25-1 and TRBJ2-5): EADIYQTPRYLVIGTGKKITLECSQTMGHDKMYWYQQDPGMELHLIHYSYGVNSTEKGDLSSESTVSRIRTEHFPLTLESARPSHTSQYLCASRGFGGPQETQYFGPGTRLLVL.

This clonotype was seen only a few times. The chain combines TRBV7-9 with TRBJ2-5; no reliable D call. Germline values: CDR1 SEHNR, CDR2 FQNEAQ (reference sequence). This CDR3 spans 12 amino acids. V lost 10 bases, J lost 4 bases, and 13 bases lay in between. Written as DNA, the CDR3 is TGTGCCATACGGGCAAGTGCAGAGACCCAGTACTTC. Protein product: CAIRASAETQYF.

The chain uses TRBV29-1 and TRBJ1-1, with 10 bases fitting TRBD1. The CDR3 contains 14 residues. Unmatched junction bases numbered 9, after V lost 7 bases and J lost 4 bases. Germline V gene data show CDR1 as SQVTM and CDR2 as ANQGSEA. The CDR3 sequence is CSGYGTGEGTEAFF. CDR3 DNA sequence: TGCAGCGGCTACGGGACAGGGGAGGGCACTGAAGCTTTCTTT.